This entry lists 8 T cell receptor beta chains sequenced from one sample in a study of cytomegalovirus exposure and HLA in healthy donors. PCR employed 60 Vbeta and 13 Jbeta primers. The repertoire was sequenced with immunoSEQ multiplex PCR; TCRdb's copy has only in-frame clones and lacks some. The sample includes 200,000 to 300,000 clones, about 80% of them seen just once. The sample comprised PBMCs. The source is an older woman in good health and CMV-seropositive.

The chain joins TRBV2 to TRBJ2-1, with TRBD2 as a possible D gene (6 bases). The CDR3 loop spans 14 amino acids. Germline CDR1 is SNHLY and CDR2 is FYNNEI. V lost 3 bases and J lost 4, with 10 bases in between. The CDR3 reads CASSENSGYNEQFF. DNA of the CDR3: TGTGCCAGCAGTGAGAATAGCGGTTACAATGAGCAGTTCTTC.

The chain recombines TRBV6-5 with TRBJ1-1; D is possibly TRBD1 (5 bases). V lost 2 bases and J 3 bases, leaving 10 bases between the germline ends. Germline V gene lookup returns CDR1 MNHEY and CDR2 SVGAGI. The CDR3 covers 14 residues. The CDR3, as DNA: TGTGCCAGCAGTTACAGACAGCTTCACACTGAAGCTTTCTTT. Translating gives CASSYRQLHTEAFF.

The J gene is TRBJ1-1, the V gene TRBV2; possible D gene TRBD1, 5 bases. Trimming pared 3 bases from V and 0 bases from J, leaving 8 bases between. Germline CDR1 and CDR2: SNHLY and FYNNEI. The CDR3 is 14 residues long. CDR3 region: CASSDGGVNTEAFF. CDR3 sequence (DNA): TGTGCCAGCAGTGACGGGGGGGTGAACACTGAAGCTTTCTTT.

The CDR3 nucleotides read TGTGCCAGCAGCCAAGATCGGCCAGGGCCCCATCAGGGTGAAAAACTGTTTTTT. It encodes CASSQDRPGPHQGEKLFF. The rearrangement joins TRBV14 to TRBJ1-4; the D gene is possibly TRBD1 (5 bases). The CDR3 extends over 18 amino acids. V lost 0 bases to trimming and J lost 7 bases, with 21 bases between them. Germline V gives CDR1 SGHDN, CDR2 FVKESK.

This chain joins TRBV27 and TRBJ2-1; D unclear. Between the trimmed V and J ends, which lost 6 bases and 2 bases, there was a span of 17 bases. This CDR3 comprises 16 residues. CDR1 and CDR2 from the germline V gene are MNHEY and SMNVEV (reference sequence). Here the CDR3 reads CASSPPPADPYNEQFF. The CDR3 region has the DNA TGTGCCAGCAGCCCCCCGCCCGCGGATCCCTACAATGAGCAGTTCTTC.

The chain joins TRBV7-3 to TRBJ2-1, with D maybe TRBD2 (5 bases). The germline V gene encodes CDR1 SGHTA and CDR2 FQGTGA. The CDR3 loop spans 15 amino acids. Trimming stripped 1 base from V and 0 bases from J, with 7 bases between. The CDR3 loop is CASSLIGLSYNEQFF. As DNA, the CDR3 is TGTGCCAGCAGCTTAATTGGACTCTCCTACAATGAGCAGTTCTTC.

J is TRBJ2-7 and V is TRBV19; no clear D. Per the germline V gene, CDR1 is LNHDA and CDR2 is SQIVND (reference sequence). There are 14 residues in the CDR3. V lost 4 bases and J lost 7, with 17 bases in between. Here the CDR3 reads CASSSTTIREEQYF. CDR3 nucleotides: TGTGCCAGTAGTAGCACTACTATTAGAGAGGAGCAGTACTTC.

The chain employs TRBV2 and TRBJ2-3; 14 nucleotides line up with TRBD2. The CDR3 is 15 amino acids. Germline CDR1 SNHLY, CDR2 FYNNEI. The junction had 2 bases not matched to a gene; V was cut back by 4 bases and J by 5 bases. In DNA, the CDR3 is TGTGCCAGCAGTGCCGGACTAGCGGGAGGAGATACGCAGTATTTT. Translation: CASSAGLAGGDTQYF.